The 6 T cell receptor beta chains reported below all come from one sample, sequenced in a study of cytomegalovirus exposure and HLA in healthy donors. It was with 60 Vbeta and 13 Jbeta primers that the PCR ran. Clones were sequenced by immunoSEQ multiplex PCR, and TCRdb holds only the in-frame ones, with some missing. This listing includes roughly 50,000 clones. The sequenced sample was PBMCs. These receptors were taken from a man aged 40-49 years in good health and CMV-seropositive.

The chain employs TRBV29-1 and TRBJ1-1; D may be TRBD1 (5 bases). Trimming stripped 7 bases from V and 11 bases from J, with 17 bases between. The CDR3 loop spans 11 amino acids. In germline, CDR1 is SQVTM, CDR2 ANQGSEA. CDR3 sequence (DNA): TGCAGCGCGATCCTGGACAAGCTTGCTTTCTTT. This codes for CSAILDKLAFF.

This chain uses TRBV5-5 with TRBJ1-2, with 8 nucleotides matching TRBD1. V lost 0 bases, J lost 4 bases, and 5 bases stayed unmatched. The germline V gene encodes CDR1 SGHKS and CDR2 YYEKEE (reference sequence). This CDR3 contains 15 residues. CDR3 sequence (DNA): TGTGCCAGCAGCTTGGACCTCGGACAGGGCTATGGCTACACCTTC. Protein sequence: CASSLDLGQGYGYTF.

The chain carries TRBV9 and TRBJ2-3, with 9 bases aligning to TRBD2. CDR1 and CDR2 (germline): SGDLS, YYNGEE. This CDR3 is built from 14 residues. J lost 2 bases, V lost 6 bases, and 4 bases had no gene match. In DNA form, the CDR3 reads TGTGCCAGCACTAGCGGGGCTCCCACAGATACGCAGTATTTT. It codes for CASTSGAPTDTQYF.

The chain uses TRBV5-5 and TRBJ1-5; no firm D call. V was shortened by 4 bases and J by 2 bases, with 13 bases between the two germline ends. The CDR3 is 15 residues long. Germline CDR1 and CDR2: SGHKS and YYEKEE (reference sequence). Here the CDR3 DNA reads TGTGCCAGCAGCAGCGGCTCCGGGGGCAATCAGCCCCAGCATTTT. The encoded protein is CASSSGSGGNQPQHF. Full variable domain (rest looked up from reference TRBV5-5 and TRBJ1-5): DAGVTQSPTHLIKTRGQQVTLRCSPISGHKSVSWYQQVLGQGPQFIFQYYEKEERGRGNFPDRFSARQFPNYSSELNVNALLLGDSALYLCASSSGSGGNQPQHFGDGTRLSIL.

This sequence joins TRBV9 and TRBJ2-4, with TRBD2 matching over 7 bases. Germline trimming cut 0 bases from V and 8 bases from J; bases unmatched to any gene: 11. The CDR3 spans 16 residues. CDR1 SGDLS and CDR2 YYNGEE come from the germline V gene. The CDR3 loop is CASSVELGLRGDIQYF. CDR3 nucleotide sequence: TGTGCCAGCAGCGTAGAGCTGGGGCTCCGGGGGGACATTCAGTACTTC.

The rearrangement links TRBV4-1 to TRBJ1-5, with 9 positions matching TRBD1. The CDR3 runs 16 residues. Germline assignment: CDR1 MGHRA and CDR2 YSYEKL. J gave up 4 bases and V 1 base, and 5 bases lay outside the gene matches. The CDR3 coding sequence is TGCGCCAGCAGCCAAGTAGGGGACAGGGAAAATCAGCCCCAGCATTTT. It translates to CASSQVGDRENQPQHF.